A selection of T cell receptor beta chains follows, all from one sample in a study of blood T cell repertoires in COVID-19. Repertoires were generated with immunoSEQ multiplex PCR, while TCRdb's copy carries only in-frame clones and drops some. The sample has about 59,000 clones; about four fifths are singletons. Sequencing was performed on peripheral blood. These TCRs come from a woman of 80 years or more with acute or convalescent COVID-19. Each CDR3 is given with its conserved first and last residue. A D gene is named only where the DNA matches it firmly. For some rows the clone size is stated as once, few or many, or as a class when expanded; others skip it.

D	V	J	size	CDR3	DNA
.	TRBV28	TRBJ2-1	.	CASTPVRQASYNEQFF	TGTGCCAGCACCCCAGTTCGGCAGGCCTCCTACAATGAGCAGTTCTTC
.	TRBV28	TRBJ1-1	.	CASSLLGYTEAFF	TGTGCCAGCAGTTTACTAGGTTACACTGAAGCTTTCTTT
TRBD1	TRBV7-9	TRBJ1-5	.	CASSLGTGGADQPQHF	TGTGCCAGCAGCCTGGGAACAGGGGGCGCGGACCAGCCCCAGCATTTT
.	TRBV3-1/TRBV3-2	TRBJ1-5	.	CASSQDWGRNQPQHF	TGTGCCAGCAGCCAAGATTGGGGCAGGAATCAGCCCCAGCATTTT
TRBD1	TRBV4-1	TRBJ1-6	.	CASSQDPTGRSPLHF	TGCGCCAGCAGCCAAGATCCGACAGGGCGTTCACCCCTCCACTTT
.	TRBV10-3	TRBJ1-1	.	CAITPRQDTEAFF	TGTGCCATCACCCCGAGACAAGACACTGAAGCTTTCTTT
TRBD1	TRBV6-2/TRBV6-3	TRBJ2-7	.	CASSYTGTGGRYEQYF	TGTGCCAGCAGTTACACTGGGACAGGGGGGAGGTACGAGCAGTACTTC
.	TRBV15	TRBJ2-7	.	CATSRDLRQLTQYF	TGTGCCACCAGCAGAGATTTGAGGCAGTTAACGCAGTACTTC
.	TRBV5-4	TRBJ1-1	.	CASSLQGVNTEAFF	TGTGCCAGCAGCTTACAGGGTGTGAACACTGAAGCTTTCTTT
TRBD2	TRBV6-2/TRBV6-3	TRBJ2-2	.	CASSYLRGGPTGELFF	TGTGCCAGCAGTTACCTGCGGGGAGGGCCCACCGGGGAGCTGTTTTTT
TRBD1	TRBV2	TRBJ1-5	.	CASRGQGVEPQHF	TGTGCCAGCAGGGGACAGGGGGTGGAGCCCCAGCATTTT
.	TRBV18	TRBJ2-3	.	CASSPQRGSTDTQYF	TGTGCCAGCTCACCTCAGAGAGGGAGCACAGATACGCAGTATTTT
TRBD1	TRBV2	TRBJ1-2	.	CASSDLPGTGDHYGYTF	TGTGCCAGCAGTGATCTCCCCGGGACAGGGGATCACTATGGCTACACCTTC
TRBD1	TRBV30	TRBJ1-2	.	CAWSSGTANYGYTF	TGTGCCTGGAGTTCAGGGACAGCTAACTATGGCTACACCTTC
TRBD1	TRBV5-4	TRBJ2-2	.	CASSRTGGNTGELFF	TGTGCCAGCAGCAGGACAGGGGGCAACACCGGGGAGCTGTTTTTT
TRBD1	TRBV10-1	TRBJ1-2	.	CASSRDSYGYTF	TGCGCCAGCAGTCGGGACAGCTATGGCTACACCTTC
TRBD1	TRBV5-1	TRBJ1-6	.	CASSLALGQGAPLHF	TGCGCCAGCAGCTTGGCCTTGGGACAGGGTGCACCCCTCCACTTT
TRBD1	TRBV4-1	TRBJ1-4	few	CASSLTGTGKGKLFF	TGCGCCAGCAGCCTCACCGGGACAGGGAAAGGAAAACTGTTTTTT
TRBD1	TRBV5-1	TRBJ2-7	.	CASSLPRTGLDEQYF	TGCGCCAGCAGCTTGCCCCGGACAGGGTTGGACGAGCAGTACTTC
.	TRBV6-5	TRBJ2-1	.	CASSLDEQFF	TGTGCCAGCAGCCTTGATGAGCAGTTCTTC
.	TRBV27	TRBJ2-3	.	CASSQAGARTKQYF	TGTGCCAGCAGCCAGGCGGGGGCTAGGACTAAGCAGTATTTT
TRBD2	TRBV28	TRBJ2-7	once	CASSAPGLASYEQYF	TGTGCCAGCAGTGCGCCGGGACTAGCGTCCTACGAGCAGTACTTC
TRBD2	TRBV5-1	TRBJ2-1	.	CASSLVASGSEQFF	TGCGCCAGCAGCTTGGTGGCTAGCGGGAGTGAGCAGTTCTTC
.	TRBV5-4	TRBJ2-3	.	CASSLEATTDTQYF	TGTGCCAGCAGCTTGGAAGCGACCACAGATACGCAGTATTTT
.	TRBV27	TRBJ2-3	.	CASSLEGGTDTQYF	TGTGCCAGCAGTTTAGAGGGAGGCACAGATACGCAGTATTTT
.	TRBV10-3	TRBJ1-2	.	CAISAGGDYGYTF	TGTGCCATCAGTGCTGGGGGCGATTATGGCTACACCTTC
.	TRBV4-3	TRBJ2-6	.	CASSQEAGLMTGANVLTF	TGCGCCAGCAGCCAAGAGGCGGGACTGATGACTGGGGCCAACGTCCTGACTTTC
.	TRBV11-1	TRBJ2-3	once	CASSLNRVISTDTQYF	TGTGCCAGCAGCTTGAACAGGGTTATTTCCACAGATACGCAGTATTTT
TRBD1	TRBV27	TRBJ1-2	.	CASSPNRGYNYGYTF	TGTGCCAGCAGTCCAAACAGGGGTTATAACTATGGCTACACCTTC
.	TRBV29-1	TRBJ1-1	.	CSVRRTEAFF	TGCAGCGTTCGGAGGACTGAAGCTTTCTTT
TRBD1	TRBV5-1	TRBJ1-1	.	CASTDPGGKTEAFF	TGCGCCAGCACCGACCCAGGGGGCAAGACTGAAGCTTTCTTT
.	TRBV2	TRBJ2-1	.	CATNQGRHEQFF	TGTGCCACCAACCAGGGGCGTCATGAGCAGTTCTTC
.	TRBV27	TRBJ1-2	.	CASSSGGRDFYGYTF	TGTGCCAGCAGTTCCGGCGGGAGGGACTTCTATGGCTACACCTTC
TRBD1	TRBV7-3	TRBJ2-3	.	CASSSDRSSTDTQYF	TGTGCCAGCAGTTCGGACAGGTCGAGCACAGATACGCAGTATTTT
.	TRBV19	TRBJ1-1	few	CASSISRTVNTEAFF	TGTGCCAGTAGTATTTCGAGGACAGTTAACACTGAAGCTTTCTTT
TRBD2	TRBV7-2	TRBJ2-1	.	CASSGTGTSDLPSYNEQFF	TGTGCCAGCAGCGGCACCGGGACTAGCGACCTCCCCTCCTACAATGAGCAGTTCTTC
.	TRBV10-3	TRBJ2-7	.	CAIGRGGKGEQYF	TGTGCCATCGGACGGGGCGGGAAAGGCGAGCAGTACTTC
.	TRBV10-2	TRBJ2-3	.	CASSTGVGDTQYF	TGCGCCAGCAGTACGGGAGTAGGAGATACGCAGTATTTT
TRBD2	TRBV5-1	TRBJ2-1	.	CASSFLAGVGYNEQFF	TGCGCCAGCAGCTTTCTGGCGGGGGTAGGCTACAATGAGCAGTTCTTC
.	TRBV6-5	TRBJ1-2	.	CASSYSGALTF	TGTGCCAGCAGTTACTCGGGGGCTCTAACCTTC
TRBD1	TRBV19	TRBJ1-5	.	CASSDWTGRRNQPQHF	TGTGCCAGTAGTGATTGGACAGGGAGACGCAATCAGCCCCAGCATTTT
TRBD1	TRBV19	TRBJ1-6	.	CASSIGGQQNSPLHF	TGTGCCAGTAGTATCGGGGGACAGCAAAATTCACCCCTCCACTTT
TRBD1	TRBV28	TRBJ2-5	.	CASTWDSRALETQYF	TGTGCCAGCACCTGGGACAGCCGAGCCCTTGAGACCCAGTACTTC
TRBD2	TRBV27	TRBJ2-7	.	CASSLTSGGSYEQYF	TGTGCCAGCAGTCTGACTAGCGGGGGTTCCTACGAGCAGTACTTC
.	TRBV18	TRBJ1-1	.	CASSPQALGSNTEAFF	TGTGCCAGCTCACCCCAGGCACTGGGTTCGAACACTGAAGCTTTCTTT
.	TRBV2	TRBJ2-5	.	CASSQGHHQETQYF	TGTGCCAGCAGCCAGGGACACCACCAAGAGACCCAGTACTTC
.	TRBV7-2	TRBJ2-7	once	CASSLDQKYEQYF	TGTGCCAGCAGCTTAGATCAGAAATACGAGCAGTACTTC
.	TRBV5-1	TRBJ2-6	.	CASSLVFGRDLSGANVLTF	TGCGCCAGCAGCTTGGTGTTTGGCAGGGATCTCTCTGGGGCCAACGTCCTGACTTTC
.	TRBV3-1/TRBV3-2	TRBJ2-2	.	CASSLRLLATGELFF	TGTGCCAGCAGCCTCCGGCTTCTAGCGACCGGGGAGCTGTTTTTT
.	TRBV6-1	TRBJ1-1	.	CASSEGGFTEAFF	TGTGCCAGCAGTGAGGGAGGGTTCACTGAAGCTTTCTTT
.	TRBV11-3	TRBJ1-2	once	CASSLVDRDYGYTF	TGTGCCAGCAGCTTAGTCGACAGAGATTATGGCTACACCTTC
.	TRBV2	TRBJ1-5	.	CASRRGNNQPQHF	TGTGCCAGCAGACGTGGCAACAATCAGCCCCAGCATTTT
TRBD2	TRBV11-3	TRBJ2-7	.	CASSLGGGGPSYEQYF	TGTGCCAGCAGCTTAGGAGGCGGGGGGCCCTCCTACGAGCAGTACTTC
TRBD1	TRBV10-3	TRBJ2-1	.	CAISDPDRGPYNEQFF	TGTGCCATCAGTGACCCCGACAGGGGGCCCTACAATGAGCAGTTCTTC
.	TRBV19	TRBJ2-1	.	CASSIGLGRGSYNEQFF	TGTGCCAGTAGTATCGGGTTGGGCAGGGGTTCCTACAATGAGCAGTTCTTC
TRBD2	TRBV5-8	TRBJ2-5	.	CASSTGTSGAETQYF	TGTGCCAGCAGCACCGGGACTAGCGGGGCTGAGACCCAGTACTTC
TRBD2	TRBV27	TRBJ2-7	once	CASRRGGLNEQYF	TGTGCCAGCCGCCGCGGGGGTCTTAACGAGCAGTACTTC
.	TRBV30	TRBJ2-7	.	CAGSGIEQYF	TGTGCCGGAAGCGGAATCGAGCAGTACTTC
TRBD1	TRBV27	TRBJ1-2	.	CASSSNRGGTGGYTF	TGTGCCAGCAGTTCAAACAGGGGTGGAACCGGGGGCTACACCTTC